This record looks at one T cell receptor (beta chain) sequence and its context. Only in-frame clones appear in the TCRdb table, and some are missing; sequencing was by immunoSEQ multiplex PCR. The sample holds 13,000 to 15,000 clones; approximately 91% are singletons and the top ten take more than 2%. The data belong to a study of T cell repertoires and Cas9 in healthy adults. CDR1 is SGHRS, CDR2 YFSETQ, per germline. The CDR3 is made up of 13 amino acids. Trimming took 0 bases from V and 8 from J, leaving 8 bases between them. The chain is built from TRBV5-1 and TRBJ1-4; D remains ambiguous. Sequencing was done on a sample of Tregs (CD4+, CD25+, CD127-, CD137-, CD154-) from PBMCs; culture status not recorded. The clonotype comes from a human donor in good health. For the CDR3, the DNA is TGCGCCAGCAGCTTGGCCGGGGAGGAAAAACTGTTTTTT. This encodes CASSLAGEEKLFF.